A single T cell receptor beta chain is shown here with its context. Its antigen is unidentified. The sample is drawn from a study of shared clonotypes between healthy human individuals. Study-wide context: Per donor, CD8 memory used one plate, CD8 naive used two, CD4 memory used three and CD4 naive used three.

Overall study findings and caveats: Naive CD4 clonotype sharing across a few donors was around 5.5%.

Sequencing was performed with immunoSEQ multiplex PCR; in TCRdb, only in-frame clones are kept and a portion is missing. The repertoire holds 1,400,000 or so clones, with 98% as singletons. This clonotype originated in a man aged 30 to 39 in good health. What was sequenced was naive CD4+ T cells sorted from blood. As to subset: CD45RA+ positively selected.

This chain's CDR3 is CASSHSEAYTEAFF. For the CDR3, the DNA is TGTGCCAGCAGCCATTCAGAGGCCTACACTGAAGCTTTCTTT. The chain combines TRBV7-8 with TRBJ1-1; D not resolved. CDR3 length: 14 amino acids. The germline V gene encodes CDR1 SGHVS and CDR2 FQNEAQ. The V gene lost 5 bases and the J gene lost 3 bases, with 13 bases spanning the gap. The full variable domain, completed using reference TRBV7-8 and TRBJ1-1, is GAGVSQSPRYKVAKRGQDVALRCDPISGHVSLFWYQQALGQGPEFLTYFQNEAQLDKSGLPSDRFFAERPEGSVSTLKIQRTQQEDSAVYLCASSHSEAYTEAFFGQGTRLTVV.